This note documents a single T cell receptor beta chain sequence. A few counts support this clone. Its target antigen remains unknown. No base quality values were provided; no much bigger clone lies one nucleotide off. Tumor libraries used mostly around 4.6 ug of input genomic DNA for survey sequencing, with two replicates per sample. TCRbeta libraries were prepared with the immunoSEQ hsTCRbeta kit according to the manufacturer's instructions. An Illumina NovaSeq 6000 S4 flow cell was used to sequence the final libraries, which had first been combined to 3 nM. The authors' pipeline ran thus. Raw data preprocessing and quality control were performed with the immunoSEQ Analyzer. The analysis was restricted to productive rearrangements, with each unique CDR3 amino acid sequence defining a clonotype. Using the R package tcR, the researchers computed the Gini-Simpson index as their estimate of repertoire clonality. Gini indices were compared with Student's t test, and associations with tumor size change were assessed by Pearson correlation. TCRdb holds this immuneACCESS table with in-frame rearrangements only. Some clones are missing; in checked studies, unresolved V genes explain under half, and the rest has no known cause. That table supplies the V and J calls and clone size; D and trimming were determined from the DNA. This sample has around 37,000 clones in its table, and over 30% of those were observed once. The top ten clones comprise about a sixth of the sample.

From a lookup of the germline V gene (reference sequence), CDR1 and CDR2 are SGHKS and YYEKEE. Ends trimmed: V by 4 bases, J by 0 bases; bases unmatched to a gene: 4. Spanning cysteine to phenylalanine, the CDR3 consists of 15 amino acids. The kept DNA is CDR3 alone, 45 bases in frame from the first base. The sample originates from a study of neoadjuvant anti-PD-1 for oral cavity cancer (dated by TCRdb to 2020 to 2023). In terms of the full investigation: Three to four biweekly doses of nivolumab at 3 mg/kg were mostly administered to patients before curative-intent surgical resection. Patients without progression received a fourth nivolumab dose around day 43 and underwent definitive surgical resection on days 50-56. Under RECIST 1.1, patients with complete response, partial response or stable disease were classed as responders, and patients with progression were classed as non-responders. There were more than 10 patients in the parent correlative cohort, and the response rate was less than 40%. The paper as a whole reports these results and caveats: Only three patients per response group were included in the TCR analyses, and larger cohorts for validation were called for by the authors. Greater tumor shrinkage correlated with larger post-treatment sizes of preexisting intratumoral clones, which suggests that expansion of preexisting clones contributed to response. A higher pretreatment blood Treg/Th17 ratio correlated with both higher pretreatment blood TCRbeta clonality and lower post-treatment tumor TCRbeta clonality.

The sample's time point label, decoded: after neoadjuvant nivolumab, at surgical resection. None of the patients had received prior systemic or radiation treatment, and all were newly diagnosed with stage II-IVA oral cavity squamous cell carcinoma. The cohort was made up of patients with locally advanced, HPV-negative oral cavity squamous cell carcinoma. Samples came from a longitudinal correlative study of a single-arm phase II trial of neoadjuvant nivolumab in oral cavity squamous cell carcinoma. Genomic DNA-based TCRbeta sequencing was performed on subject-matched pre- and post-treatment PBMCs and tumors from three responders and three non-responders. Genomic DNA was isolated from tumor tissue using the Maxwell RSC DNA from Tissue kit.

Here the sequenced sample was tumor tissue, taken after nivolumab (anti-PD-1) treatment. The V gene is TRBV5-5 and the J gene is TRBJ2-3, with TRBD2 matching 8 junction bases. The receptor's source is a person aged 40 to 85 with oral cavity squamous cell carcinoma. The CDR3 protein: CASSLTSVSTDTQYF. At the DNA level, the sequence is TGTGCCAGCAGCCTGACTAGCGTCAGCACAGATACGCAGTATTTT.